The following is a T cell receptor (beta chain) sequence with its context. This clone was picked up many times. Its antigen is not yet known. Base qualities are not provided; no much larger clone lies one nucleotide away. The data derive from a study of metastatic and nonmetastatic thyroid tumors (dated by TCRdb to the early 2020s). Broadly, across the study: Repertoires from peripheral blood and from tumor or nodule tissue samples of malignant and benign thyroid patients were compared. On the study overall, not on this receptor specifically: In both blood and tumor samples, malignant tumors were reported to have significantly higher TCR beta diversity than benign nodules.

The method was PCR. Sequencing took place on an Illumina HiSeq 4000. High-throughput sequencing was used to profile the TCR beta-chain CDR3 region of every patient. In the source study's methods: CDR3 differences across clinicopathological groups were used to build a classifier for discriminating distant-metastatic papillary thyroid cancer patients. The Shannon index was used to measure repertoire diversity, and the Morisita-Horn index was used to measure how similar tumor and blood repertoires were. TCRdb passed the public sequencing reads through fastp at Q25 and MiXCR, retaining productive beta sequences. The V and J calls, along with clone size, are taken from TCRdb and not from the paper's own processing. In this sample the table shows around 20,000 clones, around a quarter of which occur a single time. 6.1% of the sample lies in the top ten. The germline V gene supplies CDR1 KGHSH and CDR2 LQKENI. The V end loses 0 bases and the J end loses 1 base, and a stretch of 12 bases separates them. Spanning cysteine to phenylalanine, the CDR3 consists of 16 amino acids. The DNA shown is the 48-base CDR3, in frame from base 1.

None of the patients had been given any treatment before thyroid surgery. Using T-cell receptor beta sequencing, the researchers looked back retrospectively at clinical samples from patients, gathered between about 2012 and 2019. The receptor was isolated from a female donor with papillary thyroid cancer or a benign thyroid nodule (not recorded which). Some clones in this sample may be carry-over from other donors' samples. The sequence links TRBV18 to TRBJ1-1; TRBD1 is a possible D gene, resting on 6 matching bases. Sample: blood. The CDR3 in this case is CASSPPSQGSNTEAFF. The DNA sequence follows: TGTGCCAGCTCACCACCGTCGCAGGGGTCGAACACTGAAGCTTTCTTT.